A selection of T cell receptor beta chains follows, all from one sample in a study of blood T cell repertoires in COVID-19. TCRdb's table, derived via immunoSEQ multiplex PCR, lists solely in-frame clones and lacks some. Of around 300,000 clones listed, around 87% were seen once; the top ten hold under 1.1%. Sequencing input: peripheral blood. The receptor set was obtained from a woman aged 40-49 years with COVID-19, enrolled during active disease. The CDR3 runs from the conserved cysteine through the conserved F or W. Fields, in order: J gene, V gene, clone size, D gene, CDR3 DNA, CDR3 protein. A D gene is named only where the DNA matches it firmly. Only some rows state a clone size, as once, few, many or a class for expanded clones.

TRBJ2-3	TRBV6-5	-	-	TGTGCCAGCAGTTACGCGGCGGGGGCCAACACAGATACGCAGTATTTT	CASSYAAGANTDTQYF
TRBJ1-3	TRBV11-1	-	-	TGTGCCAGCAGCCCCGTGTCTGGAAACACCATATATTTT	CASSPVSGNTIYF
TRBJ2-7	TRBV24-1	-	-	TGTGCCACCAGTGTAGGAGGGGCGACCTACGAGCAGTACTTC	CATSVGGATYEQYF
TRBJ2-7	TRBV4-3	-	TRBD2	TGCGCCAGCAGCAAAGCCGGGACTACCATCTACGAGCAGTACTTC	CASSKAGTTIYEQYF
TRBJ1-4	TRBV15	-	-	TGTGCCACCAGCAGATCCCCCTGGACATCAACTAATGAAAAACTGTTTTTT	CATSRSPWTSTNEKLFF
TRBJ2-3	TRBV24-1	-	TRBD2	TGTGCCACCCGGGAGGGAGGGCGGACAGATACGCAGTATTTT	CATREGGRTDTQYF
TRBJ2-3	TRBV9	-	-	TGTGCCAGCAGCCTGCGGACAGCTCCCACAGATACGCAGTATTTT	CASSLRTAPTDTQYF
TRBJ1-5	TRBV29-1	once	-	TGCAGCGTGCTCCAGGGAAGTCAGCCCCAGCATTTT	CSVLQGSQPQHF
TRBJ2-5	TRBV9	-	TRBD1	TGTGCCAGCAGCGTAGCGGGCGATCTTAGACAGGGGGTCGGAGAGACCCAGTACTTC	CASSVAGDLRQGVGETQYF
TRBJ2-7	TRBV11-3	-	-	TGTGCCGTTCAGTGTCTCCCCTACGAGCAGTACTTC	CAVQCLPYEQYF
TRBJ1-2	TRBV5-1	few	TRBD1	TGCGCCAGCAGCCGCGGACAGGGAATGGTCTTAGAGGGCTACACCTTC	CASSRGQGMVLEGYTF
TRBJ2-5	TRBV28	-	TRBD1	TGTGCCAGCAGCTCAGGACAGGAAGAGACCCAGTACTTC	CASSSGQEETQYF
TRBJ1-1	TRBV7-3	once	TRBD1	TGTGCCAGCAGCTTAAACAGGGGAGAGAACACTGAAGCTTTCTTT	CASSLNRGENTEAFF
TRBJ2-1	TRBV3-1/TRBV3-2	-	TRBD2	TGTGCCAGCAGCCTTTTACTAGCGGGGGGGGGCCACAATGAGCAGTTCTTC	CASSLLLAGGGHNEQFF
TRBJ1-1	TRBV6-6	-	TRBD1	TGTGCCAGCAGGGCCGGACAGGCTAACACTGAAGCTTTCTTT	CASRAGQANTEAFF
TRBJ1-1	TRBV28	-	TRBD1	TGTGCCAGCACCTTCGACAGGGTTAAGGCTGAAGCTTTCTTT	CASTFDRVKAEAFF
TRBJ2-4	TRBV19	-	TRBD1	TGTGCCAGTAGTCGTCAGGGGGCGGCCAAAAACATTCAGTACTTC	CASSRQGAAKNIQYF
TRBJ2-1	TRBV9	-	-	TGTGCCAGCAGCGGCGGACTCCTCTTATCCTACAATGAGCAGTTCTTC	CASSGGLLLSYNEQFF
TRBJ2-1	TRBV19	-	TRBD1	TGTGCCAGTAGTCCACGACCCGGGACAGGGGGGGGCAATGAGCAGTTCTTC	CASSPRPGTGGGNEQFF
TRBJ1-6	TRBV30	-	TRBD1	TGTGCCTGGAGTCTGGGTAGGGGGCTTGGAGGGTCACCCCTCCACTTT	CAWSLGRGLGGSPLHF
TRBJ1-2	TRBV19	-	TRBD1	TGTGCCAGTAGTCCCCTGGGACAGGGAGAGTATGGCTACACCTTC	CASSPLGQGEYGYTF
TRBJ2-1	TRBV11-3	-	TRBD2	TGTGCCAGCAGCTTAGATCAACTAGCGGGAGGGCCGGGGGAGCAGTTCTTC	CASSLDQLAGGPGEQFF
TRBJ1-4	TRBV5-6	-	-	TGTGCCAGCAGCTCCACAGGGAGATCTAATGAAAAACTGTTTTTT	CASSSTGRSNEKLFF
TRBJ1-1	TRBV19	-	-	TGTGCCAGTAGTTCCGTGGACAGAATGAATGAAGCTTTCTTT	CASSSVDRMNEAFF
TRBJ2-7	TRBV6-6	-	TRBD1	TGTGCCAGCGGCTCTGGGACAGGGGTGATCTACGAGCAGTACTTC	CASGSGTGVIYEQYF